This T cell receptor (beta chain) appears in the sequencing data of a study of HIV-infected children after antiretroviral therapy interruption. The TCR library was built from RNA with a 3' RACE protocol and unique molecular identifiers. Via MiXCR, TCRdb re-called the 3' RACE reads, giving one row per CDR3 protein. The top ten hold roughly 0.87% of the sample, which has around 40,000 distinct CDR3 sequences, over 6.5% seen once. Concerning this clonotype itself: Its cognate antigen is unknown.

Findings and caveats of the study: Naive CD4+ CDR3 sharing between time points fell after interruption began.

The CDR3 consists of 17 residues. Germline CDR1 is SGHTA and CDR2 is FQGNSA. V shed 1 base and J shed 7 bases, with 17 bases lying between them. Stated treatment: PENTA 11 planned treatment interruption arm or continuous ART arm. The chain combines TRBV7-2 with TRBJ1-6, with D maybe TRBD1 (5 bases). This sample comprised CD45RA+ CD4+ T cells from PBMCs, pooled from several time points, obtained from a donor given antiretroviral therapy, either interrupted or continuous. The subset is: naive CD4+ CD45RA+ CD45RO- T cells. This sequence originates from a pool of human donors with HIV. CDR3 sequence reads: CASSLGTPRVLNSPLHF. For the CDR3, the DNA is TGTGCCAGCAGCTTAGGTACTCCCAGGGTTTTGAATTCACCCCTCCACTTT.